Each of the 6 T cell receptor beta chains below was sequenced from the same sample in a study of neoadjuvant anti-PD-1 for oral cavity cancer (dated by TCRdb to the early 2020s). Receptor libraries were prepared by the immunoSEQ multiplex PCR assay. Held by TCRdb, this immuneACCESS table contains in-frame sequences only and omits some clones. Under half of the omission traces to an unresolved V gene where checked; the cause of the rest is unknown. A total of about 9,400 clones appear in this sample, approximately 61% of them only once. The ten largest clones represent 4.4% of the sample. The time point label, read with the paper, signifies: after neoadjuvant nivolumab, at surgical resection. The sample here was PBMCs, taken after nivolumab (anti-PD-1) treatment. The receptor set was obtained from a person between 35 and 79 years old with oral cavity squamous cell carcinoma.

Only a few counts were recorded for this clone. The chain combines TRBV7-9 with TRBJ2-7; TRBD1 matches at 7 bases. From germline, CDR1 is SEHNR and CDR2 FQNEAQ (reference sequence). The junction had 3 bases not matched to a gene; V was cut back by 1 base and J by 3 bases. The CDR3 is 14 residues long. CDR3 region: CASSLEGQIYEQYF. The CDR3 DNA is TGTGCCAGCAGCTTAGAGGGACAGATCTACGAGCAGTACTTC.

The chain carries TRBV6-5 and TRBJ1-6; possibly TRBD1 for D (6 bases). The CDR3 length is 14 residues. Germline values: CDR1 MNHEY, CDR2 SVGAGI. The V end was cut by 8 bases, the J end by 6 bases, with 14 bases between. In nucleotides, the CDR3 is TGTGCCAGCGTTCAGGGGTGGGGTAATTCACCCCTCCACTTT. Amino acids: CASVQGWGNSPLHF.

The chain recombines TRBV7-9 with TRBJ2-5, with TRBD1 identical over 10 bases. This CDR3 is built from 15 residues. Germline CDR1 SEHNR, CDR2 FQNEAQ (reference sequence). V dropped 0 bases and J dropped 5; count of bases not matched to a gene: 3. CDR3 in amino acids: CASSLAGTGEETQYF. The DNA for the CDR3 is TGTGCCAGCAGCTTAGCCGGGACAGGGGAGGAGACCCAGTACTTC.

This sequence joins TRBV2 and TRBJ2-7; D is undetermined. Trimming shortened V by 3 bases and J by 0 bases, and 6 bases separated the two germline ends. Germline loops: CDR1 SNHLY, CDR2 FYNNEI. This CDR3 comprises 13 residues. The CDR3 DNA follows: TGTGCCAGCAGTGAGTTATTCTCCTACGAGCAGTACTTC. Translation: CASSELFSYEQYF.

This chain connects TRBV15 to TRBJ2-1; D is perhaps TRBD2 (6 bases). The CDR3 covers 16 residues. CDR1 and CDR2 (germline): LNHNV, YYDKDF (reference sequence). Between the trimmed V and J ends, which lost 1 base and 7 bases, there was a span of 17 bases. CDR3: CATSRAEGQRENEQFF. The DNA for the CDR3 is TGTGCCACCAGCAGAGCGGAGGGGCAGAGGGAGAATGAGCAGTTCTTC.

This CDR3 reads CASRRDGSGANVLTF. The CDR3 region has the DNA TGTGCCAGCAGGAGGGACGGCTCTGGGGCCAACGTCCTGACTTTC. The rearrangement uses TRBV2 and TRBJ2-6; possibly TRBD1 or TRBD2 for D (5 bases each). The CDR3 has 15 amino acids. In germline, CDR1 is SNHLY, CDR2 FYNNEI. V was cut by 6 bases and J by 0 bases, with 9 bases left in between.